This T cell receptor (beta chain) stems from a study of T cells in Graves' hyperthyroidism and ophthalmopathy. Study summary: Staff took peripheral blood when the initial diagnosis was made, before any treatment began. The study, taken as a whole, reports: Most thyroid clonotypes expanded above 0.001 appeared in blood too.

The V end lost 5 bases, the J end lost 1 base, and 10 bases lay between the germline ends. The CDR3 runs to 13 residues. Germline V gene data show CDR1 as SGHRS and CDR2 as YFSETQ. Amplification of TCR beta CDR3 regions used RNA as the template. The HTBI primer set was used in a first-round RT-PCR of the TCR CDR3. TCRdb analysed the multiplex PCR reads with MiXCR anew, one entry per CDR3 protein. The sample yields some 720,000 distinct CDR3 sequences, 16% seen once. This clonotype was counted only a few times. Its antigen is as yet unknown. This receptor was taken from a man younger than 30 with Graves' hyperthyroidism. The chain is built from TRBV5-1 and TRBJ2-7, with TRBD1 as a possible D gene (6 bases). Input material: blood. In DNA form, the CDR3 reads TGCGCCAGCAGGGCAGGGGAATCCTACGAGCAGTACTTC. Protein: CASRAGESYEQYF.